This TCR beta chain originates from a study of T cells in Graves' hyperthyroidism and ophthalmopathy. Looked up from germline, CDR1 is SGHNT and CDR2 is YENEEA. This CDR3 spans 13 amino acids. The V gene lost 4 bases and the J gene lost 8 bases, with 12 bases spanning the gap. The CDR3 regions of TCR beta were amplified from RNA transcripts. A first-round RT-PCR of the TCR CDR3 used the HTBI primer set. TCRdb re-analysed the multiplex PCR reads in MiXCR, keeping a single row per CDR3 protein. Among around 480,000 distinct CDR3 sequences listed, roughly an eighth were seen once. The sample holds many counts of this clonotype.

Sequenced sample: blood. The chain couples TRBV11-3 to TRBJ2-1; the D gene is possibly TRBD2 (5 bases). This clonotype was sampled from a young woman with Graves' hyperthyroidism. CDR3 DNA sequence: TGTGCCAGCAGCTCGACGGGGTTCGATGAGCAGTTCTTC. It specifies CASSSTGFDEQFF.